This TCR beta chain was sequenced in a study of response to subunit inactivated influenza vaccine. Study-wide points: There was a suggestion from the authors that each seasonal influenza vaccination recruits few new T cells.

This CDR3 contains 16 residues. Trimming at V came to 1 base and at J to 1 base, leaving 5 bases not matched to a gene. Germline CDR1 and CDR2: SEHNR and FQNEAQ (reference sequence). A single record per CDR3 protein comes from TCRdb applying MiXCR to the RT-PCR reads. Of around 710,000 distinct CDR3 sequences in the sample, approximately 15% were seen once. In regard to this clonotype: Its target is unknown.

Sequencing was performed on PBMCs from blood, taken around 15 days before vaccination. This sequence originates from a man aged 50-59 years who received an inactivated influenza vaccine. This rearrangement joins TRBV7-9 to TRBJ2-5, with 8 bases identical to TRBD1. The CDR3 here is CASSLGGQGGQETQYF. CDR3 coding DNA: TGTGCCAGCAGCTTAGGTGGACAGGGTGGCCAAGAGACCCAGTACTTC.